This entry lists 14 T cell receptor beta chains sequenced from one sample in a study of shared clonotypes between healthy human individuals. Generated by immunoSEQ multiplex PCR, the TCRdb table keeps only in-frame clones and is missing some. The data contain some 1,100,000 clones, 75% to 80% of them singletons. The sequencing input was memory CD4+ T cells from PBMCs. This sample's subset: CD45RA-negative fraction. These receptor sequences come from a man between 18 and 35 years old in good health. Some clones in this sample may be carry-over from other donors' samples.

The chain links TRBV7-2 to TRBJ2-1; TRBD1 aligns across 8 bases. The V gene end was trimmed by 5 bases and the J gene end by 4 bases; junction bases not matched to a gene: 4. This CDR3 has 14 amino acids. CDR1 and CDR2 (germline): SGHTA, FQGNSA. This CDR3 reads CASSPGQAYNEQFF. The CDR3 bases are TGTGCCAGCAGCCCGGGACAGGCATACAATGAGCAGTTCTTC. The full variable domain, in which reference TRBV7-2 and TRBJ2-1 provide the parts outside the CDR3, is GAGVSQSPSNKVTEKGKDVELRCDPISGHTALYWYRQSLGQGLEFLIYFQGNSAPDKSGLPSDRFSAERTGGSVSTLTIQRTQQEDSAVYLCASSPGQAYNEQFFGPGTRLTVL.

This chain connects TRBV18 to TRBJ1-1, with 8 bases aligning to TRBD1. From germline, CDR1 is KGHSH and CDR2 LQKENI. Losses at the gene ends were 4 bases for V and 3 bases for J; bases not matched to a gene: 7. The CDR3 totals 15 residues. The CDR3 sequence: CASSLSYRGDTEAFF. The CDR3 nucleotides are TGTGCCAGCTCACTCTCATACAGGGGGGACACTGAAGCTTTCTTT.

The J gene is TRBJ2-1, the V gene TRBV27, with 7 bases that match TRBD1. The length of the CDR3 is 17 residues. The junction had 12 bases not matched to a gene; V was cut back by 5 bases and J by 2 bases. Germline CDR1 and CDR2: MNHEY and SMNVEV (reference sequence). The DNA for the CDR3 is TGTGCCAGCAGTCCGACAGCCCCCGGGACAGCCTACAATGAGCAGTTCTTC. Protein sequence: CASSPTAPGTAYNEQFF.

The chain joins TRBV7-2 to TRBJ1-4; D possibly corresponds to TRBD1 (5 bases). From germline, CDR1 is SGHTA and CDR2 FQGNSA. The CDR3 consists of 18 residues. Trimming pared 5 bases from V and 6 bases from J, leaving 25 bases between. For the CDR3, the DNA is TGTGCCAGCAGCACAAGACGGGGCTCGTCCCCTGGGGATGAAAAACTGTTTTTT. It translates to CASSTRRGSSPGDEKLFF.

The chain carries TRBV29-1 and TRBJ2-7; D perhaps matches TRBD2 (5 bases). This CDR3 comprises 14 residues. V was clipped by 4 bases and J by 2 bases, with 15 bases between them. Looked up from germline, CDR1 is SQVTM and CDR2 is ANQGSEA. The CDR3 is CSVVSPGGTYEQYF. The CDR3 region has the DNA TGCAGCGTTGTCTCCCCCGGAGGCACCTACGAGCAGTACTTC.

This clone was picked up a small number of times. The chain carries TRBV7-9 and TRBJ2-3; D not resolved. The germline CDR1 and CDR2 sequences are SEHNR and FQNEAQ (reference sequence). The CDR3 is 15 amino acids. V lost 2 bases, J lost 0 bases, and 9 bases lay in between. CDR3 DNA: TGTGCCAGCAGCTTACCTTTACCTAGCACAGATACGCAGTATTTT. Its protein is CASSLPLPSTDTQYF.

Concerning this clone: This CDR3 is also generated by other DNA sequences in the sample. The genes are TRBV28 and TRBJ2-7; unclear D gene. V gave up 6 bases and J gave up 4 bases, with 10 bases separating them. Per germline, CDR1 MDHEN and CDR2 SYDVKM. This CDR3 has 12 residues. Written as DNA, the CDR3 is TGTGCCAGCAGCTACGGACCTTACGAGCAGTACTTC. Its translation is CASSYGPYEQYF.

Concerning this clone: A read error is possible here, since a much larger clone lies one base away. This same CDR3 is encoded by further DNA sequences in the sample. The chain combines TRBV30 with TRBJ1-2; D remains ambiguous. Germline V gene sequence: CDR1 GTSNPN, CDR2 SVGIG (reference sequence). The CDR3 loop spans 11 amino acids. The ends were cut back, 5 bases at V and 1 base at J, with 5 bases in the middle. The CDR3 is CAWGSNYGYTF. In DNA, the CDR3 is TGTGCCTGGGGCAGTAACTATGGCTACACCTTC.

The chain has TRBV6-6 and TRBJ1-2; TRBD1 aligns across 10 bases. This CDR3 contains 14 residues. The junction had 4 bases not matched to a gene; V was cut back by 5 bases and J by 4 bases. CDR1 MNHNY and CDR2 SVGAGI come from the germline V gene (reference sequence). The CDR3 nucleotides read TGTGCCAGCAGTCGACAGGGGGCATCCTATGGCTACACCTTC. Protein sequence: CASSRQGASYGYTF.

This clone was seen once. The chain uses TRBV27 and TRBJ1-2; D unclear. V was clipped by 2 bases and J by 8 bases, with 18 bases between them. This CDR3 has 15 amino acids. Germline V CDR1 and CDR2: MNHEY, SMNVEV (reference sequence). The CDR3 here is CASSLQPRSGFGYTF. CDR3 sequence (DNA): TGTGCCAGCAGTTTACAGCCCCGGTCGGGGTTCGGCTACACCTTC.

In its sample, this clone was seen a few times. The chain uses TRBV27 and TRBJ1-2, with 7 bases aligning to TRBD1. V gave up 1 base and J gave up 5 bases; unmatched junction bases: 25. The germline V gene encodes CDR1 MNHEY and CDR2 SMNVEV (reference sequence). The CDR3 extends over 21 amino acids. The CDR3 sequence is CASSLYGVGAGYRDSPYGYTF. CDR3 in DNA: TGTGCCAGCAGTTTATATGGGGTTGGTGCGGGATACCGGGACAGTCCTTATGGCTACACCTTC.

This CDR3 reads CASRDRGIGGYTF. The CDR3 nucleotides read TGTGCCAGTAGGGACAGGGGCATCGGGGGCTACACCTTC. The chain uses TRBV28 and TRBJ1-2, with 10 nucleotides matching TRBD1. After removal of 9 bases from V and 8 bases from J, the junction contained 9 bases not matched to a gene. The CDR3 is 13 amino acids. Per the germline V gene, CDR1 is MDHEN and CDR2 is SYDVKM.

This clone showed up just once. CDR3 sequence: CASSFFRVEGQETQYF. DNA of the CDR3: TGTGCCAGCAGTTTCTTTCGGGTAGAGGGACAAGAGACCCAGTACTTC. The V call is TRBV28, the J call TRBJ2-5; possibly TRBD2 for D (5 bases). The CDR3 has 16 amino acids. Germline CDR1 reads MDHEN; CDR2 reads SYDVKM. Between the trimmed V and J ends, which lost 3 bases and 2 bases, there was a span of 16 bases.

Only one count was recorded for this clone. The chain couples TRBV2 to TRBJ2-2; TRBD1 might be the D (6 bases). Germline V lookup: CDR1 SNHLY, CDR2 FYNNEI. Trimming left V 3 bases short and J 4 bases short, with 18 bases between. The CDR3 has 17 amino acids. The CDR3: CASSDYGWGRATGELFF. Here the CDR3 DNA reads TGTGCCAGCAGTGACTATGGCTGGGGGCGCGCCACCGGGGAGCTGTTTTTT.